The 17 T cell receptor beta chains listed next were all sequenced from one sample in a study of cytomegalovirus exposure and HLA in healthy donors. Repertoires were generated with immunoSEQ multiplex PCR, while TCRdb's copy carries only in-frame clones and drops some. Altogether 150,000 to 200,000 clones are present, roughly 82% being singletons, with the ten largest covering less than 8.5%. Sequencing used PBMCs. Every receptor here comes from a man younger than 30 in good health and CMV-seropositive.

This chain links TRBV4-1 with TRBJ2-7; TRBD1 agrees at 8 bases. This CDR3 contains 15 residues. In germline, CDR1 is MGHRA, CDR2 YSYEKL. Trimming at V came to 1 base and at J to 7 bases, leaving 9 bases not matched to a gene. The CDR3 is CASSQVGQGANEQYF. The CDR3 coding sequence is TGCGCCAGCAGCCAAGTGGGGCAGGGGGCGAATGAGCAGTACTTC.

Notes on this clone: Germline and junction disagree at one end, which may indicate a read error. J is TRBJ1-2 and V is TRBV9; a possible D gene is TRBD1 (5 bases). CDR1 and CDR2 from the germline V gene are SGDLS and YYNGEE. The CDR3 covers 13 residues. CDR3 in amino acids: CASSVSAGGSRAF. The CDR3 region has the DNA TGTGCCAGCAGCGTATCCGCGGGGGGGAGCCGGGCCTTC.

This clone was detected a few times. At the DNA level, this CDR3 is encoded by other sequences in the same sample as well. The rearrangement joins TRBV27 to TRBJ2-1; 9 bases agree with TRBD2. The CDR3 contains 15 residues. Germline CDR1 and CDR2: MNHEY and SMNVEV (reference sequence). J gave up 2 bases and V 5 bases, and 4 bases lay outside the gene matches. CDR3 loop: CASSLSGRAYNEQFF. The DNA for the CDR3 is TGTGCCAGCAGTCTTAGCGGGAGAGCCTACAATGAGCAGTTCTTC.

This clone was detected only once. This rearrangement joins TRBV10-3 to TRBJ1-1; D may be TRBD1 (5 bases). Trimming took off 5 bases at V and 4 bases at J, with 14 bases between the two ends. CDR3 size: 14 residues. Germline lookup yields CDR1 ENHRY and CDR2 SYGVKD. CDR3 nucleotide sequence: TGTGCCATCAGTCCAGGGCCGGGGGGCACTGAAGCTTTCTTT. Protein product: CAISPGPGGTEAFF.

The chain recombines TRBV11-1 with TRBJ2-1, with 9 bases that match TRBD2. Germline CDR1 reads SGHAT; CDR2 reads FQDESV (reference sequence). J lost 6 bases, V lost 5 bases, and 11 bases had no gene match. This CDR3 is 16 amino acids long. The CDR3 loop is CASSTSGTSIRNEQFF. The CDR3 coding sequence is TGTGCCAGCAGCACCTCCGGGACTAGCATTCGCAATGAGCAGTTCTTC.

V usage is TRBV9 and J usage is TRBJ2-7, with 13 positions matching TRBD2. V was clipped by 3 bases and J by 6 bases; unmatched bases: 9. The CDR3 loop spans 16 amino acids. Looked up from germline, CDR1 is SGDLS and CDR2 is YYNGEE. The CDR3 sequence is CASSEGVGLAGTEQYF. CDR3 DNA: TGTGCCAGCAGCGAGGGCGTGGGACTAGCGGGAACCGAGCAGTACTTC. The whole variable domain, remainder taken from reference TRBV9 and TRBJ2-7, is DSGVTQTPKHLITATGQRVTLRCSPRSGDLSVYWYQQSLDQGLQFLIQYYNGEERAKGNILERFSAQQFPDLHSELNLSSLELGDSALYFCASSEGVGLAGTEQYFGPGTRLTVT.

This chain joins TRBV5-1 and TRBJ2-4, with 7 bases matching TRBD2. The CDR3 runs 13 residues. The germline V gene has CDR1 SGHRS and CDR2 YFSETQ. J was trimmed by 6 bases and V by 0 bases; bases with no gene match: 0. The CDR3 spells CASSLGGGNIQYF. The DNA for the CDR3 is TGCGCCAGCAGCTTGGGGGGGGGAAACATTCAGTACTTC.

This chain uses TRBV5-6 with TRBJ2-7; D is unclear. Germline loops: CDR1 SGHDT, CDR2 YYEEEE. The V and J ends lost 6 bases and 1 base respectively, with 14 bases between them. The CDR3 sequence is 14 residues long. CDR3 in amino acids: CASTPIGVSYEQYF. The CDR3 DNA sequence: TGTGCCAGCACCCCAATAGGAGTTTCCTACGAGCAGTACTTC.

The DNA of the CDR3 is TGTGCCAGCAGCTTTGCGGGCCTCGGGAATGAGCAGTTCTTC. As protein: CASSFAGLGNEQFF. The rearrangement joins TRBV11-2 to TRBJ2-1; tentative D call: TRBD2 (5 bases). The germline CDR1 and CDR2 sequences are SGHAT and FQNNGV. The V end lost 3 bases, the J end lost 7 bases, and 13 bases lay between the germline ends. The CDR3 has 14 amino acids.

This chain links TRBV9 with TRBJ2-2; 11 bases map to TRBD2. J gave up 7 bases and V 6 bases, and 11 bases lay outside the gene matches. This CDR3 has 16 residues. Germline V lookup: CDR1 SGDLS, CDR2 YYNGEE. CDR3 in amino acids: CASKPGTSGVGGELFF. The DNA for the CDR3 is TGTGCCAGCAAACCGGGGACTAGCGGTGTAGGCGGGGAGCTGTTTTTT.

DNA for the CDR3: TGTGCCAGCAGGAGTAGCGGGAGTGATACGCAGTATTTT. It codes for CASRSSGSDTQYF. The J gene is TRBJ2-3, the V gene TRBV6-4, with TRBD2 matching 9 bases. Germline V CDR1 and CDR2: MRHNA, SNTAGT. J was trimmed by 6 bases and V by 6 bases; bases with no gene match: 4. This CDR3 spans 13 amino acids.

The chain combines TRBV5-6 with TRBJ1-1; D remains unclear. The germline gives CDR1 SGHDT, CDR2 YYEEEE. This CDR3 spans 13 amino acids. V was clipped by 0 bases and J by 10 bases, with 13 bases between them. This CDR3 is CASSLDLGRGAFF. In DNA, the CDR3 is TGTGCCAGCAGCTTGGACCTGGGTCGGGGAGCTTTCTTT.

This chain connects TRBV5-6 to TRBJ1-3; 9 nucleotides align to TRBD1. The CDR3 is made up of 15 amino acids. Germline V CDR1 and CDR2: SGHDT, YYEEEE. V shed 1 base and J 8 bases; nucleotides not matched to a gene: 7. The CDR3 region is CASSLPGTGMDTIYF. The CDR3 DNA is TGTGCCAGCAGCTTGCCCGGGACAGGGATGGACACCATATATTTT.

The CDR3 protein is CSVGGGGTVEGEQYF. CDR3 DNA sequence: TGCAGCGTTGGGGGGGGCGGGACTGTTGAGGGCGAGCAGTACTTC. The chain links TRBV29-1 to TRBJ2-7; a possible D gene is TRBD2 (7 bases). The CDR3 length is 15 residues. Trimming removed 4 bases from V and 6 bases from J, with 22 bases in between. The germline gives CDR1 SQVTM, CDR2 ANQGSEA.

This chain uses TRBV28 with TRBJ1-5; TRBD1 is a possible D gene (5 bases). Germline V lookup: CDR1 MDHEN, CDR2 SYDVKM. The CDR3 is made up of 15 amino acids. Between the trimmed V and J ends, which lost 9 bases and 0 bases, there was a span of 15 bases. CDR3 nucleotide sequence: TGTGCCAGTCTAACCCGGGGGTATAGCAATCAGCCCCAGCATTTT. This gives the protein CASLTRGYSNQPQHF.

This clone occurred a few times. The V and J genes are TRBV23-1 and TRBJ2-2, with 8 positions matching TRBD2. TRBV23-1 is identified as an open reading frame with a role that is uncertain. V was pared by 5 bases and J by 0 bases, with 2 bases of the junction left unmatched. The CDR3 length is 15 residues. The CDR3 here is CASSVAGSNTGELFF. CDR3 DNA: TGCGCCAGCAGTGTAGCGGGGTCGAACACCGGGGAGCTGTTTTTT.

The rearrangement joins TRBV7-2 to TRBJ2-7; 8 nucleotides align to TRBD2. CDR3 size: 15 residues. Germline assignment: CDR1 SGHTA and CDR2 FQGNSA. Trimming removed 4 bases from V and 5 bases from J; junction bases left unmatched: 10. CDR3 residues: CASSSVAGTVHEQYF. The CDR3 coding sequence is TGTGCCAGCAGCTCGGTAGCGGGAACCGTCCACGAGCAGTACTTC.